A single sample is the source of the 17 T cell receptor beta chains below, sequenced in a study of T cell changes during pregnancy in multiple sclerosis. Profiling relied on immunoSEQ multiplex PCR, and the TCRdb table lists in-frame clones only, not all of them. The table has around 80,000 clones, about 91% seen once. Sequenced material: peripheral blood, taken before pregnancy. The source of these receptors is a female donor with multiple sclerosis, enrolled in a pregnancy study.

The chain carries TRBV19 and TRBJ1-6; D is possibly TRBD1 (5 bases). The CDR3 covers 13 residues. Trimming left V 7 bases short and J 7 bases short, with 11 bases between. The V gene's germline CDR1 is LNHDA and CDR2 SQIVND (reference sequence). In DNA form, the CDR3 reads TGTGCCAGTAAGGTCGGGGGGAATTCACCCCTCCACTTT. Translating it yields CASKVGGNSPLHF.

To note about this clone: The sample carries other DNA sequences with the same CDR3. V is TRBV15 and J is TRBJ2-7, with D maybe TRBD1 (5 bases). The ends were cut back, 5 bases at V and 3 bases at J, with 11 bases in the middle. Per germline, CDR1 LNHNV and CDR2 YYDKDF (reference sequence). This CDR3 is built from 13 residues. In nucleotides, the CDR3 is TGTGCCACCAGCCGTGACAGCGTCTACGAGCAGTACTTC. Translation gives CATSRDSVYEQYF.

This rearrangement joins TRBV18 to TRBJ1-5, with D hard to call. This CDR3 contains 14 residues. CDR1 is KGHSH and CDR2 is LQKENI in the germline V gene. V dropped 4 bases and J dropped 5 bases, with 12 bases sitting between them. The CDR3 here is CASSLRQKDQPQHF. CDR3 coding DNA: TGTGCCAGCTCACTTCGCCAGAAAGATCAGCCCCAGCATTTT.

This clone was found once. The chain recombines TRBV18 with TRBJ1-5, with TRBD1 matching over 7 bases. The ends lost 1 base at V and 0 bases at J; junction bases unmatched: 3. The CDR3 sequence is 16 residues long. Per germline, CDR1 KGHSH and CDR2 LQKENI. The CDR3 spells CASSPQGQPSNQPQHF. As DNA, the CDR3 is TGTGCCAGCTCACCACAGGGACAGCCTAGCAATCAGCCCCAGCATTTT.

This chain connects TRBV7-9 to TRBJ2-5, with 8 bases fitting TRBD2. The CDR3 contains 16 residues. V shed 0 bases, J shed 6 bases, and the junction held 9 bases outside the gene matches. Germline assignment: CDR1 SEHNR and CDR2 FQNEAQ (reference sequence). The CDR3 protein is CASSLAGGGRVQTQYF. The CDR3 coding sequence is TGTGCCAGCAGCTTAGCCGGGGGGGGGCGCGTTCAGACCCAGTACTTC.

J is TRBJ1-4 and V is TRBV6-6; maybe TRBD1 (6 bases). This CDR3 has 15 residues. Per the germline V gene, CDR1 is MNHNY and CDR2 is SVGAGI (reference sequence). V lost 2 bases, J lost 4 bases, and 11 bases lay in between. The chain's CDR3 is CASSYTGQNNEKLFF. The DNA for the CDR3 is TGTGCCAGCAGTTACACAGGGCAAAATAATGAAAAACTGTTTTTT.

The genes are TRBV7-9 and TRBJ2-1; tentative D call: TRBD1 (6 bases). This CDR3 region has 17 residues. Germline assignment: CDR1 SEHNR and CDR2 FQNEAQ (reference sequence). V gave up 1 base and J gave up 8 bases, with 21 bases separating them. CDR3 amino acids: CASSLVPQGLQFDEQFF. The CDR3 DNA is TGTGCCAGCAGCTTAGTCCCTCAGGGGCTCCAATTCGATGAGCAGTTCTTC.

The chain recombines TRBV6-4 with TRBJ1-1, with 8 bases aligning to TRBD1. Germline assignment: CDR1 MRHNA and CDR2 SNTAGT. V shed 4 bases, J shed 6 bases, and the junction held 4 bases outside the gene matches. The CDR3 is 13 amino acids. CDR3 protein: CASSVDRGAEAFF. The CDR3 DNA sequence: TGTGCCAGCAGTGTCGACAGGGGAGCTGAAGCTTTCTTT.

This chain uses TRBV2 with TRBJ2-7; no clear D gene. Trimming shortened V by 3 bases and J by 5 bases, and 5 bases separated the two germline ends. This CDR3 contains 11 residues. The V gene's germline CDR1 is SNHLY and CDR2 FYNNEI. This CDR3 is CASSEANEQYF. The CDR3 nucleotides read TGTGCCAGCAGTGAGGCAAACGAGCAGTACTTC.

This sequence joins TRBV2 and TRBJ2-4; possibly TRBD2 for D (5 bases). Trimming removed 8 bases at V and 5 bases at J, with 13 bases between. This CDR3 has 13 amino acids. Germline CDR1 reads SNHLY; CDR2 reads FYNNEI. The CDR3 DNA sequence: TGTGCCAGCCACCGGGATAACCAAAACATTCAGTACTTC. Translating it yields CASHRDNQNIQYF.

V is TRBV27 and J is TRBJ1-2; D is uncertain. The length of the CDR3 is 14 residues. Germline assignment: CDR1 MNHEY and CDR2 SMNVEV (reference sequence). The V end was cut by 3 bases, the J end by 0 bases, with 8 bases between. The CDR3 bases are TGTGCCAGCAGTTTCGGCAGGACTAACTATGGCTACACCTTC. Its translation: CASSFGRTNYGYTF.

CDR3 nucleotide sequence: TGTGCCAGCCGGCTGGGGACTAGCGGCACCGGGGAGCTGTTTTTT. It is translated as CASRLGTSGTGELFF. The V gene is TRBV2, the J gene TRBJ2-2; 11 bases fit TRBD2. After removal of 8 bases from V and 4 bases from J, the junction contained 6 bases not matched to a gene. Germline-derived CDR1 and CDR2 are SNHLY and FYNNEI. The CDR3 runs to 15 residues.

V usage is TRBV10-3 and J usage is TRBJ2-7; 8 bases map to TRBD1. The V gene's germline CDR1 is ENHRY and CDR2 SYGVKD. The trim removed 5 bases at V and 8 bases at J, leaving 8 bases unmatched. CDR3 size: 13 residues. CDR3 bases: TGTGCCATCAGTTGGACAGGGACCCAGCAGCAGTACTTC. Its translation is CAISWTGTQQQYF.

The genes are TRBV19 and TRBJ1-1; 7 bases line up with TRBD1. J gave up 3 bases and V 3 bases, and 4 bases lay outside the gene matches. The CDR3 spans 14 residues. The germline V gene has CDR1 LNHDA and CDR2 SQIVND (reference sequence). The DNA of the CDR3 is TGTGCCAGTAGTATTAGGGGGCTGGACACTGAAGCTTTCTTT. Protein product: CASSIRGLDTEAFF. The whole variable domain, filled in from reference TRBV19 and TRBJ1-1, reads DGGITQSPKYLFRKEGQNVTLSCEQNLNHDAMYWYRQDPGQGLRLIYYSQIVNDFQKGDIAEGYSVSREKKESFPLTVTSAQKNPTAFYLCASSIRGLDTEAFFGQGTRLTVV.

V usage is TRBV10-1 and J usage is TRBJ1-1, with D hard to call. Deletions cut 0 bases from V and 4 bases from J, with 9 bases between. Per the germline V gene, CDR1 is WNHNN and CDR2 is SYGVQD (reference sequence). The CDR3 loop spans 14 amino acids. CDR3 loop: CASSESPGGTEAFF. The DNA of the CDR3 is TGCGCCAGCAGTGAGTCCCCCGGCGGCACTGAAGCTTTCTTT.

This clone was picked up one time. V gene TRBV18 combines with J gene TRBJ2-2, with TRBD1 matching over 9 bases. This CDR3 is built from 15 residues. V trimming: 6 bases; J trimming: 4 bases; junction bases outside the gene matches: 6. In germline, CDR1 is KGHSH, CDR2 LQKENI. CDR3 residues: CASSFGTGITGELFF. CDR3 coding DNA: TGTGCCAGCTCGTTCGGGACAGGGATCACCGGGGAGCTGTTTTTT.

J is TRBJ1-5 and V is TRBV11-2; D is unresolved. The CDR3 spans 15 residues. Trimming stripped 1 base from V and 3 bases from J, with 10 bases between. Germline values: CDR1 SGHAT, CDR2 FQNNGV. CDR3 nucleotides: TGTGCCAGCAGCTTAGGGGCAGCAACCAATCAGCCCCAGCATTTT. Its protein is CASSLGAATNQPQHF.